These 23 T cell receptor beta chains were all obtained from the same sample, sequenced in a study of CD8+ T cells in alopecia areata (dated by TCRdb to about 2018). Libraries were built with the immunoSEQ multiplex PCR assay. To provide template for TCR sequencing, every sample had RNA extracted and reverse transcribed into cDNA. TCRdb took over this immuneACCESS table, retaining in-frame rearrangements with V and J assigned. Such tables are incomplete; in checked studies, under half of the missing clones stem from an unresolved V gene, and the remainder is unexplained. A total of 110,000 or so clones appear in this sample, 35% to 40% of them only once. In total, the top ten clones hold over 3% of the sample. Specimen: CD4+ T cells sorted from blood. Receptors originate from a human donor with alopecia areata.

The rearrangement links TRBV7-9 to TRBJ2-5; tentative D call: TRBD1 (5 bases). V dropped 5 bases and J dropped 3 bases, with 10 bases sitting between them. The length of the CDR3 is 13 residues. The V gene's germline CDR1 is SEHNR and CDR2 FQNEAQ (reference sequence). The CDR3 region is CASSPGQKETQYF. CDR3 in DNA: TGTGCCAGCAGCCCAGGACAAAAAGAGACCCAGTACTTC.

This sequence joins TRBV30 and TRBJ2-3; 11 bases are shared with TRBD2. CDR1 is GTSNPN, CDR2 SVGIG, per germline (reference sequence). V dropped 1 base and J dropped 2; count of bases not matched to a gene: 5. CDR3 length equals 16 residues. CDR3 nucleotides: TGTGCCTGGAGTGCTGGGACTAGCGGACCCACAGATACGCAGTATTTT. Its protein is CAWSAGTSGPTDTQYF.

V usage is TRBV30 and J usage is TRBJ1-5; D is undetermined. V was cut by 2 bases and J by 9 bases, with 14 bases left in between. The CDR3 contains 13 residues. CDR1 GTSNPN and CDR2 SVGIG come from the germline V gene (reference sequence). CDR3 amino acids: CAWSLGRQGPQHF. The CDR3 DNA is TGTGCCTGGAGTCTTGGGCGACAAGGGCCCCAGCATTTT.

This clone was observed a few times. V and J are TRBV29-1 and TRBJ2-5; D unclear. The CDR3 contains 14 residues. Germline V gene lookup returns CDR1 SQVTM and CDR2 ANQGSEA. V was clipped by 3 bases and J by 5 bases, with 16 bases between them. The CDR3 DNA reads TGCAGCGTTGACCCTACCGCCACGCTGGAGACCCAGTACTTC. Amino acid sequence: CSVDPTATLETQYF.

This clone was detected a few times. The sample has other DNA sequences that encode this CDR3 too. The chain recombines TRBV5-1 with TRBJ2-3, with D uncertain. This CDR3 region has 14 residues. The V end was cut by 0 bases, the J end by 1 base, with 6 bases between. Germline V lookup: CDR1 SGHRS, CDR2 YFSETQ. CDR3 nucleotides: TGCGCCAGCAGCTTGGTAACTGGCACAGATACGCAGTATTTT. As protein: CASSLVTGTDTQYF. The variable domain in full, with the rest retrieved from reference TRBV5-1 and TRBJ2-3, is KAGVTQTPRYLIKTRGQQVTLSCSPISGHRSVSWYQQTPGQGLQFLFEYFSETQRNKGNFPGRFSGRQFSNSRSEMNVSTLELGDSALYLCASSLVTGTDTQYFGPGTRLTVL.

The V and J genes are TRBV4-1 and TRBJ1-6; no clear D. Germline-derived CDR1 and CDR2 are MGHRA and YSYEKL. The V end was cut by 0 bases, the J end by 7 bases, with 7 bases between. The CDR3 length is 14 residues. Here the CDR3 DNA reads TGCGCCAGCAGCCAAGACCTTGGAAATTCACCCCTCCACTTT. It encodes CASSQDLGNSPLHF.

This chain connects TRBV5-1 to TRBJ2-3, with D possibly TRBD2 on 5 matching bases. V was shortened by 0 bases and J by 2 bases, with 10 bases between the two germline ends. The CDR3 contains 15 residues. Germline V gives CDR1 SGHRS, CDR2 YFSETQ. The CDR3 DNA sequence: TGCGCCAGCAGCTTGGGAGGGCCTTCCACAGATACGCAGTATTTT. Translated, it gives CASSLGGPSTDTQYF.

This clone was counted many times. This chain uses TRBV7-9 with TRBJ1-2; D is ambiguous. The CDR3 runs to 13 residues. Germline V CDR1 and CDR2: SEHNR, FQNEAQ (reference sequence). V was clipped by 1 base and J by 4 bases, with 7 bases between them. The CDR3 spells CASSLGDSYGYTF. In nucleotides, the CDR3 is TGTGCCAGCAGCTTAGGAGATTCCTATGGCTACACCTTC.

The J gene is TRBJ2-5, the V gene TRBV4-2; unclear D gene. V was trimmed by 4 bases and J by 5 bases, leaving 11 bases between them. The CDR3 covers 13 residues. Germline values: CDR1 LGHNA, CDR2 YNFKEQ. This CDR3 is CASSPAPRETQYF. CDR3 DNA sequence: TGTGCCAGCAGCCCCGCCCCCCGGGAGACCCAGTACTTC.

The J gene is TRBJ1-5, the V gene TRBV4-2, with D possibly matching TRBD1 (5 bases). Germline V gene data show CDR1 as LGHNA and CDR2 as YNFKEQ. Trimming cost V 8 bases and J 1 base, with 15 bases left between them. This CDR3 has 15 amino acids. CDR3 loop: CASRGRLGSNQPQHF. CDR3 sequence (DNA): TGTGCCAGCCGGGGGAGGCTGGGGAGCAATCAGCCCCAGCATTTT.

This clone showed up just a few times. The V gene is TRBV29-1, the J gene TRBJ2-3; D not certain. Trimming took 6 bases from V and 3 from J, leaving 10 bases between them. CDR3 length equals 12 residues. Germline V gene data show CDR1 as SQVTM and CDR2 as ANQGSEA. CDR3 sequence reads: CSVLRGTDTQYF. The CDR3 coding sequence is TGCAGCGTCTTGAGAGGAACAGATACGCAGTATTTT.

The chain has TRBV23-1 and TRBJ2-1, with TRBD2 matching over 9 bases. TRBV23-1 is an ORF, and what it does is uncertain. V shed 2 bases, J shed 2 bases, and the junction held 13 bases outside the gene matches. The CDR3 totals 19 residues. The CDR3 region has the DNA TGCGCCAGCAGTCAACATAAGCCGGGACTAGCCAGCCCCTACAATGAGCAGTTCTTC. It specifies CASSQHKPGLASPYNEQFF.

This clone was seen a few times. The rearrangement uses TRBV7-3 and TRBJ2-2; D call uncertain. The CDR3 loop spans 14 amino acids. V lost 1 base and J 6 bases, leaving 9 bases between the germline ends. CDR1 and CDR2 (germline): SGHTA, FQGTGA. The CDR3 reads CASSLMPSAGELFF. The CDR3 DNA follows: TGTGCCAGCAGCTTAATGCCTTCGGCCGGGGAGCTGTTTTTT.

The V call is TRBV5-1, the J call TRBJ2-5; D gene ambiguous. Trimming shortened V by 3 bases and J by 3 bases, and 15 bases separated the two germline ends. Germline CDR1 is SGHRS and CDR2 is YFSETQ. The length of the CDR3 is 15 residues. The CDR3 is CASSYSAPMEETQYF. In nucleotides, the CDR3 is TGCGCCAGCAGCTACTCGGCCCCGATGGAAGAGACCCAGTACTTC. The whole variable domain, filled in from reference TRBV5-1 and TRBJ2-5, reads KAGVTQTPRYLIKTRGQQVTLSCSPISGHRSVSWYQQTPGQGLQFLFEYFSETQRNKGNFPGRFSGRQFSNSRSEMNVSTLELGDSALYLCASSYSAPMEETQYFGPGTRLLVL.

The chain employs TRBV28 and TRBJ1-2; the match to TRBD1 covers 8 bases. Losses at the gene ends were 3 bases for V and 4 bases for J; bases not matched to a gene: 13. The CDR3 has 17 amino acids. CDR1 is MDHEN, CDR2 SYDVKM, per germline. CDR3 protein: CASSLYGQGALSYGYTF. The CDR3 DNA reads TGTGCCAGCAGTTTGTATGGGCAGGGGGCTTTGTCCTATGGCTACACCTTC.

The chain uses TRBV18 and TRBJ1-1; D unresolved. The CDR3 contains 13 residues. Per the germline V gene, CDR1 is KGHSH and CDR2 is LQKENI. The V end lost 5 bases, the J end lost 1 base, and 8 bases lay between the germline ends. The CDR3 reads CASSSDGNTEAFF. The CDR3 nucleotides are TGTGCCAGCTCATCGGACGGGAACACTGAAGCTTTCTTT.

Concerning this clone: Additional DNA sequences in this sample encode the identical CDR3. The chain uses TRBV29-1 and TRBJ1-1; 7 nucleotides align to TRBD1. The length of the CDR3 is 13 residues. V gave up 6 bases and J gave up 0 bases; unmatched junction bases: 4. Germline V gene data show CDR1 as SQVTM and CDR2 as ANQGSEA. The CDR3 nucleotides read TGCAGCGTCCGGGGACAGCTGAACACTGAAGCTTTCTTT. Its translation: CSVRGQLNTEAFF.

About this clone itself: The sample carries other DNA sequences with the same CDR3. V and J are TRBV28 and TRBJ2-7; either TRBD1 or TRBD2 may fit D (5 bases each). V was cut by 2 bases and J by 4 bases, with 6 bases left in between. Per germline, CDR1 MDHEN and CDR2 SYDVKM. The CDR3 runs 12 residues. DNA of the CDR3: TGTGCCAGCAGTTTAGAGGGGTACGAGCAGTACTTC. Residues: CASSLEGYEQYF.

This clone has only a few counts. V usage is TRBV7-9 and J usage is TRBJ2-6; the D gene is possibly TRBD1 (6 bases). There are 17 residues in the CDR3. The ends were cut back, 0 bases at V and 2 bases at J, with 11 bases in the middle. In germline, CDR1 is SEHNR, CDR2 FQNEAQ (reference sequence). As DNA, the CDR3 is TGTGCCAGCAGCTTAGCCTCACAGGGTACTGGGGCCAACGTCCTGACTTTC. Amino acid sequence: CASSLASQGTGANVLTF.

This clone was counted between two and nine times. The V call is TRBV7-9, the J call TRBJ1-1; D is perhaps TRBD1 (5 bases). With 3 bases removed from V and 0 bases from J, the gap between germline ends came to 11 bases. CDR1 and CDR2 (germline): SEHNR, FQNEAQ (reference sequence). The CDR3 is made up of 15 amino acids. The CDR3 DNA sequence: TGTGCCAGCAGCTTGACCGGGACGGTGAACACTGAAGCTTTCTTT. Its translation is CASSLTGTVNTEAFF.

This rearrangement joins TRBV6-5 to TRBJ2-7; 11 bases map to TRBD2. V was pared by 10 bases and J by 2 bases, with 10 bases of the junction left unmatched. The length of the CDR3 is 15 residues. The germline CDR1 and CDR2 sequences are MNHEY and SVGAGI. The CDR3 bases are TGTGCCACCCAGACTAGCGGGGCGCCTCCCTACGAGCAGTACTTC. It specifies CATQTSGAPPYEQYF.

A few counts support this clone. The chain combines TRBV4-2 with TRBJ2-5, with no clear D. CDR1 and CDR2 from the germline V gene are LGHNA and YNFKEQ. This CDR3 spans 13 amino acids. The germline V and J ends were trimmed by 0 bases and 4 bases, with 6 bases remaining between them. CDR3 bases: TGTGCCAGCAGCCAAGATTGGGGAGAGACCCAGTACTTC. Amino acids: CASSQDWGETQYF.

A single count supports this clone. The V call is TRBV5-1, the J call TRBJ2-3; 7 bases map to TRBD1. Trimming cost V 4 bases and J 2 bases; bases outside gene matches: 7. Germline V CDR1 and CDR2: SGHRS, YFSETQ. The CDR3 consists of 15 residues. The CDR3 DNA is TGCGCCAGCAGCATGGGACAGACCTTCACAGATACGCAGTATTTT. Translating it yields CASSMGQTFTDTQYF. The variable domain in full, with the rest retrieved from reference TRBV5-1 and TRBJ2-3, is KAGVTQTPRYLIKTRGQQVTLSCSPISGHRSVSWYQQTPGQGLQFLFEYFSETQRNKGNFPGRFSGRQFSNSRSEMNVSTLELGDSALYLCASSMGQTFTDTQYFGPGTRLTVL.